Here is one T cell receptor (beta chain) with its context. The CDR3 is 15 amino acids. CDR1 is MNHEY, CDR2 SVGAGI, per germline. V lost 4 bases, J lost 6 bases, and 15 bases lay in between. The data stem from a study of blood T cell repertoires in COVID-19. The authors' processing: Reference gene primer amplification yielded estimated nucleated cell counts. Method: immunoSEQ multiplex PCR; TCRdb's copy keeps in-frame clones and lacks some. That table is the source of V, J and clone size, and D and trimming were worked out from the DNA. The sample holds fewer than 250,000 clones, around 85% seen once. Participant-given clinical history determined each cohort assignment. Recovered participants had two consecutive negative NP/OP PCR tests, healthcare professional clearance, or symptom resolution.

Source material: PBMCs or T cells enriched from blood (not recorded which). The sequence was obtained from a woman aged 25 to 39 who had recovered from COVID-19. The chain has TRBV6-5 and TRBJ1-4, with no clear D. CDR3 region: CASSSVADADEKLFF. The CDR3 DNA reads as TGTGCCAGCAGTTCGGTAGCGGACGCCGATGAAAAACTGTTTTTT.